This TCR beta chain stems from a study of cytomegalovirus exposure and HLA in healthy donors. Study-level background: Samples from HLA-typed donors yielded around 85 million unique TCRs in an early data release. Study-level points and caveats: Presence/absence comparisons presumed near-even sequencing depth among donors. For cytomegalovirus status, the classifier reportedly gave diagnoses with high specificity and sensitivity.

The PCR ran on 60 Vbeta and 13 Jbeta primers. Profiling relied on immunoSEQ multiplex PCR, and the TCRdb table lists in-frame clones only, not all of them. The sample contains 100,000 to 150,000 clones, around 73% of which appear only once. Notes on this clone: Its matching antigen is unknown.

The origin of this receptor is a human donor in good health. Sequenced: PBMCs.

Written as DNA, the CDR3 is TGTGCCAGCAGTTTGACTGTTGCCCCCCATGAGCAGTTCTTC. Encoded protein: CASSLTVAPHEQFF. The chain is built from TRBV28 and TRBJ2-1; D is uncertain. V was clipped by 3 bases and J by 8 bases, with 14 bases between them. Germline loops: CDR1 MDHEN, CDR2 SYDVKM. The CDR3 has 14 amino acids.